This T cell receptor (beta chain) is from a study of regulatory and conventional T cells in breast cancer (dated by TCRdb to the mid-2010s). Cut back by 8 bases and 4 bases, the V and J ends lie 14 bases apart. Looking up the germline V gene yields CDR1 SGHTA and CDR2 FQGNSA. The CDR3 runs 14 amino acids, cysteine and phenylalanine included. Only the CDR3 part of the read is kept: 42 bases, read in frame from the first base. As concerns this clonotype: Its antigen remains unidentified. Base-call qualities are not available, and no considerably larger clone is one nucleotide away.

The protocol used for the library was PCR. This sample was sequenced with an Illumina MiSeq. TCRdb reanalyzed the raw reads on its own, using fastp at Q25 for trimming and MiXCR for clone calling, and kept in-frame beta chains. Every entry covers one CDR3 protein and lists the most common genes and DNA from its rows. The sample table records some 9,900 distinct CDR3 sequences; nearly 35% of these occur just once. Approximately 6.2% of the sample is in the top ten clones. The sequence links TRBV7-2 to TRBJ2-2, with TRBD1 tentatively as D gene (6 bases match). Sequencing was performed on conventional T cells from blood. The origin of this receptor is a male donor in good health. The nucleotide sequence is given as TGTGCCAGCCACACTCAGGGGACCACCGGGGAGCTGTTTTTT. This sequence encodes CASHTQGTTGELFF.